This entry describes one T cell receptor beta chain. These data belong to a study of blood T cell repertoires in COVID-19. On the study more broadly: Acute and convalescent COVID-19 samples came from the United States, Italy and Spain. T cells, B-cell-depleted T cells, or PBMCs provided the cDNA or gDNA that served as material.

Original processing notes: Estimated nucleated cell counts came from reference gene primer amplification. Here immunoSEQ multiplex PCR was the method, and the copy in TCRdb shows in-frame clones only, minus some. The V and J calls and clone size come from that table; D and trimming were worked out from the DNA. This sample has about 520,000 clones, with 70% to 90% found just once. This CDR3 is built from 15 residues. The germline V gene encodes CDR1 SGHRS and CDR2 YFSETQ. Trimming cost V 8 bases and J 7 bases; bases outside gene matches: 14. Sequencing was done on a sample of peripheral blood. This receptor was identified in a human donor in a cohort sampled during active COVID-19. This chain links TRBV5-1 with TRBJ2-7; 11 nucleotides line up with TRBD2. CDR3: CASRLAGLPLDEQYF. DNA of the CDR3: TGCGCCAGTCGACTAGCGGGACTCCCCTTGGATGAGCAGTACTTC.